The 15 T cell receptor beta chains presented below share a single source sample, sequenced in a study of blood T cell repertoires in COVID-19. Measured with immunoSEQ multiplex PCR; TCRdb has only the in-frame clones, and not every one. The sample includes some 190,000 clones, 82% of them seen just once. Sequencing used peripheral blood. Receptors were obtained from a woman aged 55-70 years with COVID-19, enrolled during active disease.

The genes are TRBV6-1 and TRBJ1-5; D unclear. The CDR3 runs to 13 residues. From germline, CDR1 is MNHNS and CDR2 SASEGT. V was cut by 3 bases and J by 4 bases, with 7 bases left in between. This CDR3 is CASSEGTNQPQHF. CDR3 DNA sequence: TGTGCCAGCAGTGAGGGCACTAATCAGCCCCAGCATTTT.

V is TRBV5-5 and J is TRBJ1-1; 8 bases are a match to TRBD1. Germline CDR1 is SGHKS and CDR2 is YYEKEE (reference sequence). This CDR3 contains 15 residues. V was clipped by 3 bases and J by 2 bases; unmatched bases: 6. Here the CDR3 reads CASSWGTGYNTEAFF. The CDR3 bases are TGTGCCAGCAGCTGGGGGACAGGTTACAACACTGAAGCTTTCTTT.

The rearrangement joins TRBV6-2 or TRBV6-3 to TRBJ2-3; 11 bases map to TRBD2. CDR1 and CDR2 (germline): MNHEY, SVGEGT. Trimming at V came to 2 bases and at J to 0 bases, leaving 7 bases not matched to a gene. This CDR3 has 18 residues. The CDR3 reads CASSYLRASGGSTDTQYF. DNA of the CDR3: TGTGCCAGCAGTTACCTCAGGGCTAGCGGGGGGAGCACAGATACGCAGTATTTT.

This clone was seen at least ten times. In the same sample, other DNA sequences code for this CDR3. The chain is built from TRBV4-2 and TRBJ2-1; 12 bases match TRBD2. After removal of 0 bases from V and 4 bases from J, the junction contained 1 base not matched to a gene. The CDR3 contains 16 residues. CDR1 is LGHNA, CDR2 YNFKEQ, per germline. The chain's CDR3 is CASSQDGTSGYNEQFF. In DNA, the CDR3 is TGTGCCAGCAGCCAAGATGGGACTAGCGGGTACAATGAGCAGTTCTTC.

The gene calls are TRBV9 and TRBJ2-5; TRBD1 aligns across 10 bases. This CDR3 is built from 18 residues. The V gene's germline CDR1 is SGDLS and CDR2 YYNGEE. V shed 0 bases and J 0 bases; nucleotides not matched to a gene: 8. CDR3 amino acids: CASSVAPLGTGDQETQYF. CDR3 nucleotide sequence: TGTGCCAGCAGCGTAGCTCCCCTCGGGACAGGGGACCAAGAGACCCAGTACTTC.

The chain links TRBV27 to TRBJ2-3, with 14 bases that match TRBD2. V gave up 6 bases and J gave up 3 bases; unmatched junction bases: 11. Germline V gene lookup returns CDR1 MNHEY and CDR2 SMNVEV (reference sequence). The CDR3 spans 18 residues. Here the CDR3 DNA reads TGTGCCAGCAGCTTTATAGGGACTAGCGGGAGTATAACAGATACGCAGTATTTT. It encodes CASSFIGTSGSITDTQYF.

The CDR3 protein is CASSERGFYNSPLHF. The DNA of the CDR3 is TGTGCCAGCAGTGAACGGGGATTCTATAATTCACCCCTCCACTTT. J is TRBJ1-6 and V is TRBV6-1; D unclear. V dropped 2 bases and J dropped 3 bases, with 8 bases sitting between them. The CDR3 is made up of 15 amino acids. From germline, CDR1 is MNHNS and CDR2 SASEGT.

The genes are TRBV27 and TRBJ1-1; D gene unclear. This CDR3 contains 13 residues. Germline V CDR1 and CDR2: MNHEY, SMNVEV (reference sequence). Trimming cost V 4 bases and J 1 base, with 7 bases left between them. DNA for the CDR3: TGTGCCAGCAGTTCCCACAGGAACACTGAAGCTTTCTTT. The encoded protein is CASSSHRNTEAFF.

The chain carries TRBV5-1 and TRBJ2-7; 7 positions agree with TRBD2. This CDR3 is built from 14 residues. Trimming removed 3 bases from V and 7 bases from J; junction bases left unmatched: 10. Per germline, CDR1 SGHRS and CDR2 YFSETQ. CDR3 DNA sequence: TGCGCCAGCAGCTGGGCTGGCGGGAGTGGTGAGCAGTACTTC. It translates to CASSWAGGSGEQYF.

This clone was seen more than once but under ten times. The chain joins TRBV5-1 to TRBJ2-2, with D perhaps TRBD2 (6 bases). This CDR3 has 16 residues. Trimming pared 1 base from V and 2 bases from J, leaving 12 bases between. Germline CDR1 reads SGHRS; CDR2 reads YFSETQ. The CDR3 is CASSLWGGANTGELFF. Written as DNA, the CDR3 is TGCGCCAGCAGCTTGTGGGGAGGTGCTAACACCGGGGAGCTGTTTTTT.

This clone appeared a few times. The CDR3 bases are TGTGCCAGCAGCCAATCTCCGGGACTAGCGGGTTACACCGGGGAGCTGTTTTTT. Its protein is CASSQSPGLAGYTGELFF. The rearrangement uses TRBV14 and TRBJ2-2; 12 bases match TRBD2. The CDR3 loop spans 18 amino acids. Germline CDR1 reads SGHDN; CDR2 reads FVKESK. V was pared by 2 bases and J by 3 bases, with 7 bases of the junction left unmatched.

This chain links TRBV11-2 with TRBJ2-3; D might be TRBD2 (6 bases). The length of the CDR3 is 15 residues. CDR1 SGHAT and CDR2 FQNNGV come from the germline V gene. V was pared by 1 base and J by 3 bases, with 11 bases between. The CDR3 region is CASSLVGSRTDTQYF. As DNA, the CDR3 is TGTGCCAGCAGCTTAGTCGGGAGTAGGACAGATACGCAGTATTTT.

The chain employs TRBV15 and TRBJ1-5; TRBD1 matches at 9 bases. The CDR3 sequence is 15 residues long. Germline lookup yields CDR1 LNHNV and CDR2 YYDKDF (reference sequence). J was trimmed by 4 bases and V by 5 bases; bases with no gene match: 6. The CDR3 coding sequence is TGTGCCACCAGCGAAGGGACAGGGAATAATCAGCCCCAGCATTTT. Translation gives CATSEGTGNNQPQHF.

This clone appeared many times. The rearrangement links TRBV20-1 to TRBJ2-5; no clear D. The germline gives CDR1 DFQATT, CDR2 SNEGSKA (reference sequence). The CDR3 length is 13 residues. V shed 6 bases and J shed 1 base, with 12 bases lying between them. The CDR3 DNA is TGCAGTGCCAGTGACGTGTTCCAAGAGACCCAGTACTTC. The encoded protein is CSASDVFQETQYF.

The V and J genes are TRBV6-1 and TRBJ1-2; 8 bases agree with TRBD1. The CDR3 has 15 residues. Germline-derived CDR1 and CDR2 are MNHNS and SASEGT. The V gene end was trimmed by 3 bases and the J gene end by 7 bases; junction bases not matched to a gene: 10. CDR3 sequence: CASSDRTGSVAGYTF. In DNA form, the CDR3 reads TGTGCCAGCAGTGACCGGACAGGGAGTGTTGCTGGCTACACCTTC.